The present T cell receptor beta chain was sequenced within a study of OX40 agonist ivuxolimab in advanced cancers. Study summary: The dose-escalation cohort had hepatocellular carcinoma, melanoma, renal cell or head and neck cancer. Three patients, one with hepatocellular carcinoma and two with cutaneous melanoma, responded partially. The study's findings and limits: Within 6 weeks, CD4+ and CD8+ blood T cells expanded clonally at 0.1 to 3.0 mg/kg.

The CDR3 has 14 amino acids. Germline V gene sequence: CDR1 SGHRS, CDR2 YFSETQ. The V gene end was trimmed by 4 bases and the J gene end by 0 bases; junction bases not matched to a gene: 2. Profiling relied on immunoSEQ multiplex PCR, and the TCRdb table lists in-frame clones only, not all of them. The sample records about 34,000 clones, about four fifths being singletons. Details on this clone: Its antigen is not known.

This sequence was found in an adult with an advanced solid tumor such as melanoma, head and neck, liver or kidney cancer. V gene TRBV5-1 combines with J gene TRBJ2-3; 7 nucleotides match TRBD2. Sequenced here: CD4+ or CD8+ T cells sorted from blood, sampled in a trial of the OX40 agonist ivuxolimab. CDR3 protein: CASSSGESTDTQYF. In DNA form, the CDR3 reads TGCGCCAGCAGCAGCGGGGAAAGCACAGATACGCAGTATTTT.